What follows is one TCR beta chain and its context. The primer mix had 60 Vbeta and 13 Jbeta primers. This table comes from immunoSEQ multiplex PCR, and its TCRdb copy is limited to in-frame clones, with some not included. Of about 180,000 clones in the sample, 75% to 85% were seen once. This sample stems from a study of cytomegalovirus exposure and HLA in healthy donors. Trimming removed 1 base from V and 7 bases from J; junction bases left unmatched: 8. The CDR3 covers 16 residues. Germline loops: CDR1 MNHNS, CDR2 SASEGT. The sequence was obtained from a woman aged 55 to 70 in good health and CMV-seropositive. The sample was PBMCs. This chain connects TRBV6-1 to TRBJ1-2; 11 bases are a match to TRBD1. CDR3 residues: CASSEVGTGTGGGYTF. CDR3 nucleotide sequence: TGTGCCAGCAGTGAAGTTGGAACCGGGACAGGGGGTGGCTACACCTTC.